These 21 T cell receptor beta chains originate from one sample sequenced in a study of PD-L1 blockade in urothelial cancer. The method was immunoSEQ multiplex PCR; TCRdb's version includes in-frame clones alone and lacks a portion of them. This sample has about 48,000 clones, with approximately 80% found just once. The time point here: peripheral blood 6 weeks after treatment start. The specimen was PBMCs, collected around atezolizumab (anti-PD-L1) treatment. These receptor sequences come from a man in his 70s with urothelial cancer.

This CDR3 reads CASSLDGGAYNEQFF. The CDR3 DNA sequence: TGCGCCAGCAGCTTAGACGGGGGGGCCTACAATGAGCAGTTCTTC. This chain connects TRBV5-1 to TRBJ2-1, with 8 bases that match TRBD2. The CDR3 contains 15 residues. The ends lost 2 bases at V and 2 bases at J; junction bases unmatched: 3. Germline V gene data show CDR1 as SGHRS and CDR2 as YFSETQ.

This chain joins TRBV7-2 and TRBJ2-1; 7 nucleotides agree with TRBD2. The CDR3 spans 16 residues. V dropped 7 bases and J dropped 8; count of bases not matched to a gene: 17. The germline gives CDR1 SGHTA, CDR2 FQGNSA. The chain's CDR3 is CASTRGRWEGRDEQFF. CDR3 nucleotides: TGTGCCAGCACCCGGGGTAGGTGGGAGGGCCGCGATGAGCAGTTCTTC.

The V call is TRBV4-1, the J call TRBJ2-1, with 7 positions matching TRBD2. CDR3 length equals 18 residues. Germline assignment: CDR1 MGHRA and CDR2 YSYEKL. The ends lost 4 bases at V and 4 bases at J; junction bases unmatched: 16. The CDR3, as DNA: TGCGCCAGCAGCCCACACCCCGAACTAGCGCGAAATTACAATGAGCAGTTCTTC. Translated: CASSPHPELARNYNEQFF.

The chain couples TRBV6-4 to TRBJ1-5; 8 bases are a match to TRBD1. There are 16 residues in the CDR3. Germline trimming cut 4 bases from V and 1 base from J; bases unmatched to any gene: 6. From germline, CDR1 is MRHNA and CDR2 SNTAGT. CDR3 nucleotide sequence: TGTGCCAGCAGTGGGACAGGGTGGGGGAGCAATCAGCCCCAGCATTTT. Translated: CASSGTGWGSNQPQHF.

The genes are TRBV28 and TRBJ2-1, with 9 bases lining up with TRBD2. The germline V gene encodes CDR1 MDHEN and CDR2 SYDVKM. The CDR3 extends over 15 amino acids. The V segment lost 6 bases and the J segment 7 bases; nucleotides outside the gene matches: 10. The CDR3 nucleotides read TGTGCCAGCAGACTAACTAGCGGGCGGATGAATGAGCAGTTCTTC. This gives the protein CASRLTSGRMNEQFF.

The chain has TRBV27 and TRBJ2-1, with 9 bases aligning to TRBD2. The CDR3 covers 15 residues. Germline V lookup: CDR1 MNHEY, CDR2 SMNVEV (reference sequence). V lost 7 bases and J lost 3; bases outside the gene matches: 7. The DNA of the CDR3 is TGTGCCAGCAAACAGTCACTAGCGGGCTACAATGAGCAGTTCTTC. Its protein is CASKQSLAGYNEQFF.

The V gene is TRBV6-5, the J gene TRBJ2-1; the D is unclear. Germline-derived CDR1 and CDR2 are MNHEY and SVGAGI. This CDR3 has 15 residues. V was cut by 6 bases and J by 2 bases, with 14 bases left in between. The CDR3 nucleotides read TGTGCCAGCAGCCGAGACGACCTAGCCTACAATGAGCAGTTCTTC. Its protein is CASSRDDLAYNEQFF.

The CDR3 DNA is TGTGCCAGCACCCACGACAGAAACTATGGCTACACCTTC. It codes for CASTHDRNYGYTF. The chain couples TRBV28 to TRBJ1-2; the D gene is possibly TRBD1 (5 bases). The CDR3 is made up of 13 amino acids. Germline CDR1 reads MDHEN; CDR2 reads SYDVKM. Deletions cut 7 bases from V and 2 bases from J, with 11 bases between.

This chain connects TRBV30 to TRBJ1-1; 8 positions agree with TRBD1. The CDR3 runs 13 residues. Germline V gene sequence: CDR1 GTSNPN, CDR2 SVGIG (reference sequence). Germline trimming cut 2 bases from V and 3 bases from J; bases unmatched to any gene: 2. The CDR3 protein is CAWSRGQDTEAFF. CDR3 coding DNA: TGTGCCTGGAGTCGGGGACAGGACACTGAAGCTTTCTTT.

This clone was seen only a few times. The CDR3 DNA follows: TGTGCCAGCAGGCCTGACAGGGGGGCAACCGGGGAGCTGTTTTTT. This codes for CASRPDRGATGELFF. V usage is TRBV28 and J usage is TRBJ2-2, with 9 bases fitting TRBD1. V was clipped by 6 bases and J by 5 bases; unmatched bases: 7. This CDR3 has 15 amino acids. CDR1 is MDHEN, CDR2 SYDVKM, per germline. Based on the CDR3 plus reference TRBV28 and TRBJ2-2, the full variable domain is DVKVTQSSRYLVKRTGEKVFLECVQDMDHENMFWYRQDPGLGLRLIYFSYDVKMKEKGDIPEGYSVSREKKERFSLILESASTNQTSMYLCASRPDRGATGELFFGEGSRLTVL.

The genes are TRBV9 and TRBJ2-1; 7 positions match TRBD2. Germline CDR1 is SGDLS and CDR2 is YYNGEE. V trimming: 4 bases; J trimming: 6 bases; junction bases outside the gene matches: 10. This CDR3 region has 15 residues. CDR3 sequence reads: CASSFRDYSLNEQFF. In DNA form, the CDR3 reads TGTGCCAGCAGCTTCCGGGACTACAGCCTCAATGAGCAGTTCTTC. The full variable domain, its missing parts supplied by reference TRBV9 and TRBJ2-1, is DSGVTQTPKHLITATGQRVTLRCSPRSGDLSVYWYQQSLDQGLQFLIQYYNGEERAKGNILERFSAQQFPDLHSELNLSSLELGDSALYFCASSFRDYSLNEQFFGPGTRLTVL.

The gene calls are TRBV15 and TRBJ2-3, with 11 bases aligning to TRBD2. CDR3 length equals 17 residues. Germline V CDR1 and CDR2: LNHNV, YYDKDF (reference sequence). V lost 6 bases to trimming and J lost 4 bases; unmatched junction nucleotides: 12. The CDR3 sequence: CATSSTSGRVGADTQYF. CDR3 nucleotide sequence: TGTGCCACCAGTTCCACTAGCGGGAGAGTAGGCGCAGATACGCAGTATTTT.

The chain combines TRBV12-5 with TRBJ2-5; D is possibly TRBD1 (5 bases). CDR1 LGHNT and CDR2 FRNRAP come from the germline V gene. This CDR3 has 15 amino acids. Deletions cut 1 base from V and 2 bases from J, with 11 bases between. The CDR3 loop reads CASGLATDTQETQYF. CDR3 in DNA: TGTGCTAGTGGTTTGGCCACGGACACTCAAGAGACCCAGTACTTC.

Here the CDR3 reads CASSSKGPEETQYF. For the CDR3, the DNA is TGTGCCAGCAGCTCCAAGGGGCCGGAAGAGACCCAGTACTTC. The V gene is TRBV7-3, the J gene TRBJ2-5; D might be TRBD1 (5 bases). The CDR3 totals 14 residues. Germline V gene data show CDR1 as SGHTA and CDR2 as FQGTGA. Trimming cost V 4 bases and J 3 bases, with 12 bases left between them.

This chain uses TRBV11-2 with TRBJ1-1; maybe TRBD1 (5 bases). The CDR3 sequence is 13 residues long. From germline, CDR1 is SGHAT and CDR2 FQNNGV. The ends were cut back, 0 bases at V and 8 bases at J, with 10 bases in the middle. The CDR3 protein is CASSLDMTAEAFF. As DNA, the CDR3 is TGTGCCAGCAGCTTAGATATGACAGCCGAAGCTTTCTTT.

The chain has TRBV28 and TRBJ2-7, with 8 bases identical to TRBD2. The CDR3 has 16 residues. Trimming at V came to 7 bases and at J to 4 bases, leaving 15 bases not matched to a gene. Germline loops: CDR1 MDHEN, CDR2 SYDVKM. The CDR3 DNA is TGTGCCAGCACTCCAGCGAGGGCGGGAGGACAGTACGAGCAGTACTTC. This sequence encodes CASTPARAGGQYEQYF.

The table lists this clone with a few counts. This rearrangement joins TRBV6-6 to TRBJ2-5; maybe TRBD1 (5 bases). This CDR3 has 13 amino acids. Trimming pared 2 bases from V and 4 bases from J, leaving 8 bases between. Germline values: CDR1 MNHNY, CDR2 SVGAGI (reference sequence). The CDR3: CASSYPTGETQYF. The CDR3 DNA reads TGTGCCAGCAGTTACCCCACAGGAGAGACCCAGTACTTC.

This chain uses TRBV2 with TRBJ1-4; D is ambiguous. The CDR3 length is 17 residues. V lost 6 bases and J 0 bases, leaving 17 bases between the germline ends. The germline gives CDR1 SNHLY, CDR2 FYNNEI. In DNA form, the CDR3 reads TGTGCCAGCAGGTCCCACCCGACGGGTGCAACTAATGAAAAACTGTTTTTT. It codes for CASRSHPTGATNEKLFF.

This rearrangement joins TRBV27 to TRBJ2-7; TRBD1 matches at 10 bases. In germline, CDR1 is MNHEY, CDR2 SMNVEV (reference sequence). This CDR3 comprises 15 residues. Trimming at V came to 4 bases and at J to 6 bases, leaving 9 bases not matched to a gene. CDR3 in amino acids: CASSSQTGGASEQYF. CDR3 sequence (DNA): TGTGCCAGCAGTTCCCAGACAGGGGGCGCTTCCGAGCAGTACTTC.

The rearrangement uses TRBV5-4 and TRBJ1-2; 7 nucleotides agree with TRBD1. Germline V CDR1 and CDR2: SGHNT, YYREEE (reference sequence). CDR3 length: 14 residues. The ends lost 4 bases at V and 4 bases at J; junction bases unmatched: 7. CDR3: CASSIGTAVYGYTF. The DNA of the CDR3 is TGTGCCAGCAGCATCGGGACAGCGGTCTATGGCTACACCTTC.

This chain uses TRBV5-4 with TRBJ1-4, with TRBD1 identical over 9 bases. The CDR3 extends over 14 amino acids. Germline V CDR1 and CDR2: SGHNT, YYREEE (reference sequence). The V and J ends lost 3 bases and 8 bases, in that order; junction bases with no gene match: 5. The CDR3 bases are TGTGCCAGCAGCTGGGGACAGGGCAGGGAAAAACTGTTTTTT. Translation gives CASSWGQGREKLFF.